These T cell receptor beta chains were read from a single sample in a study of beta chain features in type 1 diabetes. The assay was immunoSEQ multiplex PCR, and TCRdb's table has in-frame clones only and misses some. The profile covers roughly 400,000 clones, with about 14% appearing a single time and 0.035% to 0.04% taken by the ten largest. Sequencing input: naive CD4+ T cells from blood. The receptors stem from a man younger than 45 in good health. Both conserved end residues are part of each CDR3. Fields, in order: clone size, V gene, D gene, J gene, CDR3 protein, CDR3 DNA. A D gene is named only where the DNA matches it firmly. Some rows have no size entry. The others give once, few or many, or a class for an expanded clone.

>NA|TRBV19|TRBD2|TRBJ2-2
CASSMCSGLACTGELFF
TGTGCCAGTAGTATGTGCTCCGGACTAGCCTGCACCGGGGAGCTGTTTTTT
>NA|TRBV19|NA|TRBJ1-2
CASSITGASFYGYTF
TGTGCCAGTAGTATAACAGGCGCCTCGTTTTATGGCTACACCTTC
>NA|TRBV27|NA|TRBJ2-5
CASSGSLRETQYF
TGTGCCAGCAGTGGATCCTTAAGGGAGACCCAGTACTTC
>few|TRBV25-1|NA|TRBJ1-1
CASSESLSSNTEAFF
TGTGCCAGCAGTGAATCCCTCAGCTCGAACACTGAAGCTTTCTTT
>NA|TRBV7-2|TRBD2|TRBJ2-3
CASSLLAGSTDTQYF
TGTGCCAGCAGCTTATTAGCGGGGAGCACAGATACGCAGTATTTT
>few|TRBV2|NA|TRBJ1-1
CASSEGGSEAFF
TGTGCCAGCAGTGAAGGGGGGTCTGAAGCTTTCTTT
>NA|TRBV7-9|NA|TRBJ1-1
CASSPKLGRGEAFF
TGTGCCAGCAGCCCTAAGTTGGGGAGGGGAGAAGCTTTCTTT
>many|TRBV30|NA|TRBJ2-2
CAWSVWEPGELFF
TGTGCCTGGAGTGTTTGGGAACCCGGGGAGCTGTTTTTT
>few|TRBV7-2|NA|TRBJ2-7
CASSKAAYEQYF
TGTGCCAGCAGCAAAGCCGCCTACGAGCAGTACTTC
>NA|TRBV29-1|TRBD1|TRBJ1-5
CSVRTGHNQPQHF
TGCAGCGTTCGGACAGGGCATAATCAGCCCCAGCATTTT
>NA|TRBV7-2|TRBD1|TRBJ1-1
CASSRTGDTEAFF
TGTGCCAGCAGCCGGACAGGGGACACTGAAGCTTTCTTT
>many|TRBV7-9|NA|TRBJ1-4
CASRTTANNEKLFF
TGTGCCAGCCGTACGACAGCAAATAATGAAAAACTGTTTTTT
>NA|TRBV5-1|TRBD2|TRBJ2-1
CASRVVGGRKNNEQFF
TGCGCCAGCAGAGTAGTAGGCGGGAGGAAAAACAATGAGCAGTTCTTC
>few|TRBV4-3|NA|TRBJ1-4
CASSRKGNGKLFF
TGCGCCAGCAGTCGTAAGGGTAACGGAAAACTGTTTTTT
>NA|TRBV5-1|NA|TRBJ2-3
CASSLGPWSTDTQYF
TGCGCCAGCAGCTTGGGTCCATGGAGCACAGATACGCAGTATTTT
>few|TRBV9|TRBD1|TRBJ2-2
CASRDRYTGELFF
TGTGCCAGCAGGGACAGGTACACCGGGGAGCTGTTTTTT
>few|TRBV7-9|TRBD2|TRBJ2-1
CASSLANRLAGDIINEQFF
TGTGCCAGCAGCTTAGCGAATCGACTAGCGGGAGACATCATCAATGAGCAGTTCTTC
>few|TRBV15|TRBD1|TRBJ1-2
CATSRDARTGINYGYTF
TGTGCCACCAGCAGAGACGCTAGGACAGGGATTAACTATGGCTACACCTTC
>NA|TRBV9|NA|TRBJ1-4
CASSPHVRGGKLFF
TGTGCCAGCAGCCCCCACGTTCGGGGCGGAAAACTGTTTTTT
>few|TRBV14|NA|TRBJ2-7
CASSFNTDAFEQYF
TGTGCCAGCAGTTTTAACACAGACGCCTTCGAGCAGTACTTC
>NA|TRBV7-2|TRBD2|TRBJ2-5
CASSIQRGRETQYF
TGTGCCAGCAGCATACAGCGGGGACGGGAGACCCAGTACTTC
>NA|TRBV7-2|NA|TRBJ2-3
CASSLSTSLGGDTQYF
TGTGCCAGCAGCCTATCGACTTCCCTTGGTGGGGATACGCAGTATTTT
>few|TRBV7-2|NA|TRBJ2-1
CASSGSRLDNEQFF
TGTGCCAGCAGCGGCTCGAGGCTTGACAATGAGCAGTTCTTC
>few|TRBV5-4|TRBD1|TRBJ1-1
CASSRGRQGYYTEAFF
TGTGCCAGCAGCCGAGGACGACAGGGGTACTACACTGAAGCTTTCTTT
>few|TRBV15|TRBD2|TRBJ2-1
CATSRLGTSGSGEQFF
TGTGCCACCAGCAGGTTAGGGACTAGCGGGAGTGGTGAGCAGTTCTTC
>NA|TRBV7-9|TRBD1|TRBJ1-1
CASSRYRGRLDTEAFF
TGTGCCAGCAGCCGGTACAGGGGGCGCTTGGACACTGAAGCTTTCTTT
>NA|TRBV14|NA|TRBJ1-2
CASSFNSRGYTF
TGTGCCAGCAGCTTCAATTCGAGGGGCTACACCTTC
>NA|TRBV7-2|NA|TRBJ2-7
CASSSLTLDEQYF
TGTGCCAGCAGCTCTCTTACCCTGGACGAGCAGTACTTC
>NA|TRBV2|NA|TRBJ1-2
CASRSRRGGVYGYTF
TGTGCCAGCAGGTCCCGCCGGGGGGGAGTCTATGGCTACACCTTC
>few|TRBV19|TRBD1|TRBJ2-2
CASSTNRDRATGELFF
TGTGCCAGTAGTACTAACCGGGACAGGGCGACCGGGGAGCTGTTTTTT
>NA|TRBV5-4|TRBD1|TRBJ2-1
CASSLRQGAGNEQFF
TGTGCCAGCAGCCTTCGACAGGGGGCTGGCAATGAGCAGTTCTTC
>few|TRBV4-3|TRBD2|TRBJ2-1
CASSQGGGRISYNEQFF
TGCGCCAGCAGCCAAGGCGGGGGAAGGATTTCCTACAATGAGCAGTTCTTC
>NA|TRBV7-2|TRBD1|TRBJ1-1
CASSPASTGGTEAFF
TGTGCCAGCAGCCCCGCGTCGACAGGGGGCACTGAAGCTTTCTTT
>NA|TRBV5-1|NA|TRBJ2-1
CASRVYNEQFF
TGCGCCAGCAGGGTTTACAATGAGCAGTTCTTC
>NA|TRBV5-4|NA|TRBJ1-1
CASSTPEASNTEAFF
TGTGCCAGCAGCACTCCGGAAGCCTCGAACACTGAAGCTTTCTTT
>NA|TRBV18|NA|TRBJ2-7
CASSPLGHYEQYF
TGTGCCAGCTCACCCTTAGGGCACTACGAGCAGTACTTC
>few|TRBV18|NA|TRBJ2-5
CASSPRYSDSGTRTQYF
TGTGCCAGCTCACCACGGTATTCCGACTCCGGGACGCGGACCCAGTACTTC
>few|TRBV4-3|NA|TRBJ2-1
CASSQDLIGNEQFF
TGCGCCAGCAGCCAAGATCTGATAGGCAATGAGCAGTTCTTC
>few|TRBV7-9|NA|TRBJ1-4
CASSSFGWQEGKLFF
TGTGCCAGCAGTTCATTTGGGTGGCAAGAGGGAAAACTGTTTTTT
>NA|TRBV18|NA|TRBJ1-5
CASSQGNSNQPQHF
TGTGCCAGCTCTCAGGGAAATAGCAATCAGCCCCAGCATTTT
>few|TRBV27|NA|TRBJ2-5
CASSPGFVETQYF
TGTGCCAGCAGCCCAGGGTTTGTAGAGACCCAGTACTTC
>few|TRBV11-3|NA|TRBJ2-3
CASSRSTDTQYF
TGTGCCAGCAGCCGATCGACAGATACGCAGTATTTT
>NA|TRBV5-1|TRBD1|TRBJ1-2
CASSLESRTGPGYTF
TGCGCCAGCAGCTTGGAGTCGAGGACAGGGCCTGGCTACACCTTC
>NA|TRBV18|NA|TRBJ2-3
CASSPPIWEPADTQYF
TGTGCCAGCTCACCACCGATCTGGGAGCCGGCGGATACGCAGTATTTT
>few|TRBV5-4|NA|TRBJ2-5
CASSLALQETQYF
TGTGCCAGCAGCTTGGCCCTCCAAGAGACCCAGTACTTC
>few|TRBV9|NA|TRBJ1-1
CASSPQSSGNTEAFF
TGTGCCAGCAGCCCCCAGTCTTCCGGGAACACTGAAGCTTTCTTT
>few|TRBV27|NA|TRBJ1-5
CASSSVNQPQHF
TGTGCCAGCAGTTCCGTCAATCAGCCCCAGCATTTT
>NA|TRBV5-1|TRBD2|TRBJ2-5
CASSLVLAGGHETQYF
TGCGCCAGCAGCTTGGTTCTAGCGGGGGGTCACGAGACCCAGTACTTC
>NA|TRBV28|NA|TRBJ1-2
CASRTGLVGYTF
TGTGCCAGCAGAACAGGGTTGGTCGGCTACACCTTC
>few|TRBV9|NA|TRBJ1-2
CASSPGTGTRINYGYTF
TGTGCCAGCAGCCCTGGTACCGGGACACGGATTAACTATGGCTACACCTTC